This T cell receptor (beta chain) was observed in a study of beta chain features in type 1 diabetes. General study results and limits: Across all four CD4+ subsets, people with type 1 diabetes showed modestly shorter TCRB CDR3s.

Every bit of the isolated RNA underwent reverse transcription, so sequencing read expressed TCRB transcripts. The assay was immunoSEQ multiplex PCR, and TCRdb's table has in-frame clones only and misses some. This table holds approximately 17,000 clones, roughly two thirds found once. This clone was detected only a few times. No antigen is known for it. With V trimmed by 4 bases and J by 3 bases, 12 bases remained unmatched. This CDR3 has 16 residues. Looked up from germline, CDR1 is MDHEN and CDR2 is SYDVKM. Source material: stem cell memory CD4+ T cells from blood. The chain links TRBV28 to TRBJ2-7; 7 bases line up with TRBD1. The TCR originated in a man aged 25 to 40 with type 1 diabetes. CDR3 residues: CASSSHGTVGRYEQYF. In DNA form, the CDR3 reads TGTGCCAGCAGTTCGCATGGGACAGTAGGCCGCTACGAGCAGTACTTC.